This is a list of T cell receptor beta chains from one sample in a study of blood T cell repertoires in COVID-19. Libraries were prepared by immunoSEQ multiplex PCR; TCRdb keeps only in-frame clonotypes and omits some of them. In the table there are 55,000 to 65,000 clones, roughly 79% of which are singletons. The material sequenced was peripheral blood. The origin of the receptors is a man in his fifties or sixties with acute or convalescent COVID-19. Both conserved end residues are part of each CDR3.

V: TRBV7-2
CDR3: CASSLQGASDTQYF

V: TRBV5-4
CDR3: CAIRGSGREQYF

V: TRBV5-1
CDR3: CASSLLGGGLGYSPLHF

V: TRBV2
CDR3: CATSGGAADTQYF

V: TRBV5-1
CDR3: CASTPDSSGPYEQYF

V: TRBV6-6
CDR3: CASSGTGRGNTIYF

V: TRBV6-5
CDR3: CASRRQGNTGELFF

V: TRBV19
CDR3: CASSGRGEQPQHF

V: TRBV5-1
CDR3: CASSPGGSWDYGYTF

V: TRBV15
CDR3: CATSRDREAGELFF

V: TRBV4-1
CDR3: CASSRSGTGVGEQYF

V: TRBV2
CDR3: CAGNKGVVQETQYF

V: TRBV19
CDR3: CATQPYAGPQLSYYGYTF

V: TRBV30
CDR3: CAWGLSGGGETQYF

V: TRBV4-1
CDR3: CASSQDTGTGELFF

V: TRBV30
CDR3: CAWSVGGNEQYF

V: TRBV7-2
CDR3: CASSFSLGQGEAFF

V: TRBV11-2
CDR3: CASSSVRGPGADTQYF

V: TRBV18
CDR3: CASSPRTGGNDSPLHF

V: TRBV5-6
CDR3: CASSLGQDIYGYTF

V: TRBV29-1
CDR3: CSVVPSGYEQFF

V: TRBV25-1
CDR3: CASTSDRALHF

V: TRBV9
CDR3: CASSVEKAHQETQYF

V: TRBV10-2
CDR3: CASSDGTLNTEAFF

V: TRBV29-1
CDR3: CSGAVPNTEAFF

V: TRBV24-1
CDR3: CATSDPDRVADTQYF

V: TRBV4-2
CDR3: CASSQGVGGYEQYF

V: TRBV4-2
CDR3: CASSQELAGAFQPQHF

V: TRBV27
CDR3: CASTPPGGRPQHF

V: TRBV5-5
CDR3: CASSSGTGKNEQFF

V: TRBV7-9
CDR3: CASSLQGARDYTF

V: TRBV18
CDR3: CASSPSQEIGNTIYF

V: TRBV13
CDR3: CASSLGRGLKLFF

V: TRBV19
CDR3: CASRTDLSNTGELFF

V: TRBV7-2
CDR3: CASSPHPGETQYF

V: TRBV21-1
CDR3: CASSKVPQGAIIPTEAFF

V: TRBV5-1
CDR3: CASSSQGSVYGYTF

V: TRBV5-1
CDR3: CASSLIPHYGYTF

V: TRBV11-2
CDR3: CASSLDRGSGANVLTF

V: TRBV5-4
CDR3: CASSLLAGGSSTDTQYF

V: TRBV5-1
CDR3: CASSTEGWETQYF

V: TRBV5-1
CDR3: CASSAGGQETQYF

V: TRBV7-9
CDR3: CASSRAGYYEQYF

V: TRBV7-9
CDR3: CASTSNVGQGETQYF

V: TRBV11-2
CDR3: CASSWVRGAEGYTF

V: TRBV4-1
CDR3: CASSQGTLKQFF

V: TRBV18
CDR3: CASSPGTGSFVLGYTF

V: TRBV5-6
CDR3: CASSSAGQGRAGELFF

V: TRBV15
CDR3: CATSIGGGPTLDYEQYF

V: TRBV19
CDR3: CASSIAPAGTGELFF

V: TRBV5-6
CDR3: CASSFPLLDTQYF

V: TRBV9
CDR3: CASSVATTSGEITDTQYF

V: TRBV5-1
CDR3: CASSTTSGGLSYEQYF

V: TRBV6-1
CDR3: CASSDYRGYGYTF

V: TRBV5-4
CDR3: CASSRGRNTIYF

V: TRBV29-1
CDR3: CSVTVAYGYTF

V: TRBV12-3/TRBV12-4
CDR3: CASKRSPLYTQYF

V: TRBV27
CDR3: CASSLGVNRAYEQYF

V: TRBV7-2
CDR3: CASTQGGYGYTF

V: TRBV2
CDR3: CASSSQTGNSPLHF